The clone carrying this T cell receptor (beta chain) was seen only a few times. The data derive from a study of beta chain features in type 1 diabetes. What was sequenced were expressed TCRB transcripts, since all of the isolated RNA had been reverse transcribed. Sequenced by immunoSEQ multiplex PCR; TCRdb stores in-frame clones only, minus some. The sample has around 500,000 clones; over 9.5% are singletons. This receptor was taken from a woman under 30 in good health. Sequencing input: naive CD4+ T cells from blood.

CDR3 in DNA: TGTGCCAGCAGGCAGGGTTCAGCCAAAAACATTCAGTACTTC. Translating it yields CASRQGSAKNIQYF. The chain recombines TRBV6-5 with TRBJ2-4; weak D call: TRBD1 (5 bases). CDR1 is MNHEY and CDR2 is SVGAGI in the germline V gene. The CDR3 is 14 residues long. V was shortened by 6 bases and J by 0 bases, with 9 bases between the two germline ends.